The clone carrying this T cell receptor (beta chain) was observed a handful of times. Its antigen is undetermined. The authors produced TCR alpha and TCR beta cDNA libraries with sample barcodes and UMIs by 5'RACE using constant-segment primers. TCRdb itself ran the 5' RACE reads through MiXCR, one entry per CDR3 protein. Among tens of thousands of distinct CDR3 sequences listed, around 16% were seen once. This entry belongs to a study of T-cell memory formation after mild COVID-19. Overall study results and limits: The authors did not confirm SARS-CoV-2 specificity of second-wave clones peaking day 37. The CD4+ clones that contracted clustered mainly within CM and EM, and the CD8+ clones concentrated in EMRA.

The CDR3 loop spans 15 amino acids. Germline assignment: CDR1 SGHDN and CDR2 FVKESK. Trimming pared 2 bases from V and 3 bases from J, leaving 11 bases between. The chain recombines TRBV14 with TRBJ2-1, with D tentatively TRBD1 (6 bases). The source material was PBMCs or a T cell subset sorted from them (not recorded which). This receptor was identified in an adult who had mild COVID-19 (a few samples of this study predate the infection). Cell type and time point are not known. The CDR3 sequence is CASSQTRGYYNEQFF. CDR3 DNA sequence: TGTGCCAGCAGCCAAACCAGGGGATACTACAATGAGCAGTTCTTC.